This T cell receptor (beta chain) was recovered during a study of CD8+ T cells in alopecia areata (dated by TCRdb to the late 2010s). Looking at the study overall: The treated patients, all with moderate-to-severe alopecia areata, were enrolled in an open-label pilot trial of oral tofacitinib given at 5 to 10 mg twice daily. Patients received tofacitinib for 6 to 18 months and were then followed off drug for 6 months to check for delayed response and recurrence. In treated patients, disease severity was measured using the SALT score, which gives the percentage of scalp surface area affected. To study T cell clonal expansion in alopecia areata, the researchers applied high-throughput TCRbeta sequencing to both the C3H/HeJ mouse model and human patients. Human TCRbeta sequencing covered scalp tissue and sorted CD4+ and CD8+ peripheral blood T cells from patchy and totalis/universalis alopecia areata patients and healthy controls. Biopsies were taken from tofacitinib-treated patients at baseline and at 4 and 24 weeks of treatment, and a later scalp biopsy was taken in several of the tofacitinib-treated patients. Clonality in the scalp was compared among normal scalp (n=4), patchy alopecia areata scalp (n=8), and alopecia totalis/universalis scalp (n=8). The RNA source kit depended on sample type: the PAXgene miRNA kit for fixed scalp, the miRNeasy kit for PBMCs, and the RNeasy kit for mouse skin. Amplification of TCRbeta CDR3 regions was done by immunoSEQ multiplex PCR using 35 Vbeta forward primers and 13 Jbeta reverse primers.

The method behind the library was the immunoSEQ multiplex PCR assay. RNA was extracted from all samples and reverse transcribed into cDNA, which served as template for TCR sequencing. First-strand cDNA was synthesized using SuperScript III with a 2:1 mix of oligo-dT and random hexamers. A synthetic immune receptor repertoire was used to assess amplification bias, and residual bias was removed computationally. Concerning the study's data processing: After raw reads were preprocessed to remove errors, the CDR3 was defined following IMGT conventions as running from the conserved cysteine to phenylalanine. Clonality was computed by normalizing Shannon entropy by log2 of the number of productive unique TCRs and subtracting the result from 1. Scalp TCRbeta sequences were cross-referenced with sorted blood CD4 and CD8 repertoires so that the CD4 or CD8 identity of scalp clones could be inferred. The table comes from immuneACCESS by way of TCRdb, which keeps in-frame sequences with V and J called. Part of the clones is missing from these tables; in studies checked, under half for an unresolved V gene and the rest for unknown reasons. V and J calls and clone size are copied from that table; D and trimming were computed from the DNA. This sample holds 200,000 to 250,000 clones; under 75% were observed only once. Clones ranked in the top ten supply around 1.4% of the sample.

The CDR3, from cysteine to phenylalanine, totals 15 residues. The only DNA kept is the CDR3, 45 bases in frame from the first base. CDR1 and CDR2, looked up from the germline V gene (reference sequence), are MNHNY and SVGAGI. V was cut back by 6 bases and J by 2 bases, leaving a gap of 14 bases between them. In regard to this clone: No antigen is known for it. No clone much larger than this one lies a single base away; base qualities are absent.

The time point tag for this specimen amounts to: four to five weeks on oral tofacitinib. Explained via the paper, the treatment or condition label denotes: oral pan-JAK inhibitor, 5-10 mg twice daily. From alopecia areata patients, peripheral blood was collected along with lesional scalp punch biopsies. PBMCs were isolated by density centrifugation and stained for CD3, CD4 and CD8, after which CD4+ and CD8+ T cells were sorted on a FACSAria. Here is what the overall study found, with its caveats: Many expanded lesional clones were found to persist in scalp and blood during tofacitinib treatment, and relapse after treatment cessation may be partly explained by this persistence. Shared TCR sequences between patients were less evident than in mice, which may be partly attributable to HLA diversity in the patient population. Lesional scalp, especially in alopecia totalis/universalis, showed higher clonality and more expanded CD8+ clones than normal scalp, suggesting antigenic drive. Because the treated cohort was small and had only one nonresponder, larger studies are needed to examine links between baseline CD8+ expansion and response. Tofacitinib significantly decreased scalp clonality and the number of expanded CD8+ clones among the top 100 scalp clones. Resident alphabeta T cells in normal human skin are also sequenced, complicating scalp TCR repertoire analysis, unlike mouse skin dominated by gammadelta T cells.

Specimen: CD4+ T cells sorted from blood, collected at week 4, from a patient treated with tofacitinib. The source is a human donor with alopecia areata. The chain is made from TRBV6-6 and TRBJ1-5; tentative D gene TRBD1, with 5 bases matching. The nucleotide sequence is TGTGCCAGCAGCCCGACTGGGGGAGGCAATCAGCCCCAGCATTTT. Its protein is CASSPTGGGNQPQHF.